The present entry profiles one T cell receptor (beta chain) with its context. This sample is drawn from a study of blood T cell repertoires in COVID-19. The length of the CDR3 is 14 residues. Germline lookup yields CDR1 LNHNV and CDR2 YYDKDF (reference sequence). The germline V and J ends were trimmed by 0 bases and 5 bases, with 8 bases remaining between them. Produced via immunoSEQ multiplex PCR; TCRdb's table is partial and in-frame only. The table records about 250,000 clones, around 82% of them present only once. The specimen was peripheral blood. The genes are TRBV15 and TRBJ1-5, with a tentative D call TRBD1 (5 bases). The clonotype was recovered from an elderly woman with active or convalescent COVID-19. The CDR3 DNA is TGTGCCACCAGCAGAGACAGGGAGGATCAGCCCCAGCATTTT. As protein: CATSRDREDQPQHF.